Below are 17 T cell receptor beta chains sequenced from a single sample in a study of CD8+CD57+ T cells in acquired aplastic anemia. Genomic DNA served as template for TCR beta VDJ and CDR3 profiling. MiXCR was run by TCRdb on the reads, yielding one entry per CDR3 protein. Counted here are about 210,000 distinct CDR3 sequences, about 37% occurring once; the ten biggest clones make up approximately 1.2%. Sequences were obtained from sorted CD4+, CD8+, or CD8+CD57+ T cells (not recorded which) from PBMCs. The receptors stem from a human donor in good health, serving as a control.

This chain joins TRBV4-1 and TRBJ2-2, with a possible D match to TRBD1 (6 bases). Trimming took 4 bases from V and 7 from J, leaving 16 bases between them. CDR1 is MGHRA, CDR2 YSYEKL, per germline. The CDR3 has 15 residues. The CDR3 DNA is TGCGCCAGCAGCCCTTACGTGGGGGCGAGCGGGGAGCTGTTTTTT. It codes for CASSPYVGASGELFF.

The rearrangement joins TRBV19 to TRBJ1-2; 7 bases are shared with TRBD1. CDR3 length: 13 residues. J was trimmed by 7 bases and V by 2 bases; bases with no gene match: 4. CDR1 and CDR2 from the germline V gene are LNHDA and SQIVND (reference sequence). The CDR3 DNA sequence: TGTGCCAGTAGTATACAGGGGGTGGGTGGCTACACCTTC. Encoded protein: CASSIQGVGGYTF.

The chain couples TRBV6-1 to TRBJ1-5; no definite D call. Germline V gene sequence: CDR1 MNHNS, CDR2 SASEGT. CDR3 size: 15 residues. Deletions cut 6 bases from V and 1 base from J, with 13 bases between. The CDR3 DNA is TGTGCCAGCAGCCCCTCCAGGATAAGCAATCAGCCCCAGCATTTT. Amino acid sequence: CASSPSRISNQPQHF.

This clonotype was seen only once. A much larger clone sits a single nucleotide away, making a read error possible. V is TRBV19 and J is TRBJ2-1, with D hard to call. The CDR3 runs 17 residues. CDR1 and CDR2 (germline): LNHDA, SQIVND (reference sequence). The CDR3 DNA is TGTGCCAGTAGTATTCGCGCAGCCAAGAGCTCCTACAATAAGCAGTTCTTC. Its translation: CASSIRAAKSSYNKQFF.

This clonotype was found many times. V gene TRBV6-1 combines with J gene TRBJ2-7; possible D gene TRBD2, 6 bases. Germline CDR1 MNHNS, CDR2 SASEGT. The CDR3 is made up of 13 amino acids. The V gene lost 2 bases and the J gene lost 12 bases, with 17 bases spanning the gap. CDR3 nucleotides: TGTGCCAGCAGTGAATGGGCGGGGCAGGGCTGGTACTTC. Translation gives CASSEWAGQGWYF.

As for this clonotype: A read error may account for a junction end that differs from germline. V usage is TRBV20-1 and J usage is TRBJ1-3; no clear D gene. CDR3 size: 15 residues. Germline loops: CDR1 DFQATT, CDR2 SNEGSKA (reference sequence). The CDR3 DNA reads TGCAGTGCCCGTTCGGGTAGCGTCTCTGGAAACACCGTATATTTT. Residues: CSARSGSVSGNTVYF.

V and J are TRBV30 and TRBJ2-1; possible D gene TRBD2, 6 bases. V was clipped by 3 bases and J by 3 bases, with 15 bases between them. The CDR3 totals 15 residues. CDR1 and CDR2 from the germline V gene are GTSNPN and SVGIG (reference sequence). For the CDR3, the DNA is TGTGCCTGGAGCCCGGACTACCAATTCTACAATGAGCAGTTCTTC. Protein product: CAWSPDYQFYNEQFF.

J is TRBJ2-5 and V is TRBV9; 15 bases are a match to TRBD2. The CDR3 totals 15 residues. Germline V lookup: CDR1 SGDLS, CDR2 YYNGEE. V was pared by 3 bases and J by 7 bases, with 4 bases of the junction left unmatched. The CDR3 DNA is TGTGCCAGCAGCGGACCGGGACTAGCGGGGGGGACCCAGTACTTC. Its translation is CASSGPGLAGGTQYF.

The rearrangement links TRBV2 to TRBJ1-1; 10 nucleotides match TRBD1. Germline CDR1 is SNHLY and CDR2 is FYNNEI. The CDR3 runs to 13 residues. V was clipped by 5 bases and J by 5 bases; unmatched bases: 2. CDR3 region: CASSKDRGTEAFF. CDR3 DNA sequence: TGTGCCAGCAGTAAGGACAGGGGGACTGAAGCTTTCTTT. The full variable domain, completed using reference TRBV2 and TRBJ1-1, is EPEVTQTPSHQVTQMGQEVILRCVPISNHLYFYWYRQILGQKVEFLVSFYNNEISEKSEIFDDQFSVERPDGSNFTLKIRSTKLEDSAMYFCASSKDRGTEAFFGQGTRLTVV.

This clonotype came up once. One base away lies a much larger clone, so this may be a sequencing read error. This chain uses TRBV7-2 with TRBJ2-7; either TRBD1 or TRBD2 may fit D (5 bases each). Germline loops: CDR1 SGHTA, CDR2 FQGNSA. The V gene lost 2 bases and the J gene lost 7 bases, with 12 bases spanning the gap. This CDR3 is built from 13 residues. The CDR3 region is CASSLYRGDEQYF. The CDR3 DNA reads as TGTGCCAGCAGCTTATACCGGGGCGATGAGCAGTACTTC.

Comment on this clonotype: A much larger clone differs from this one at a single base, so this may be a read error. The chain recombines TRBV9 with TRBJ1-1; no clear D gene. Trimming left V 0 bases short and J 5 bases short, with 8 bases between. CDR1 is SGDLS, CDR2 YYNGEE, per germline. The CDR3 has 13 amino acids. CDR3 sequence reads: CASSVATGTEAFF. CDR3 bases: TGTGCCAGCAGCGTAGCTACTGGGACTGAAGCTTTCTTT.

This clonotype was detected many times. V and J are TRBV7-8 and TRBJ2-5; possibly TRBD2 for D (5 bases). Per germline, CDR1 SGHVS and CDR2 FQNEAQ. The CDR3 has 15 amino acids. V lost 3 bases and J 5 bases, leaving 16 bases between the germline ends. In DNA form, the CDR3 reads TGTGCCAGCAGCTTCTCAGCGGAAAGGGTGGAGACCCAGTACTTC. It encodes CASSFSAERVETQYF. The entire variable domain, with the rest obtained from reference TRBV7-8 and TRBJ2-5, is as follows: GAGVSQSPRYKVAKRGQDVALRCDPISGHVSLFWYQQALGQGPEFLTYFQNEAQLDKSGLPSDRFFAERPEGSVSTLKIQRTQQEDSAVYLCASSFSAERVETQYFGPGTRLLVL.

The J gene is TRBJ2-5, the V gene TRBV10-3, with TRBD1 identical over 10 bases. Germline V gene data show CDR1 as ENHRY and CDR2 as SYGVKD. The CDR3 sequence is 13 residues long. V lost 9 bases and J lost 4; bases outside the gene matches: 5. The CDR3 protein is CAIGQGVRETQYF. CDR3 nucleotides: TGTGCCATTGGACAGGGGGTGAGAGAGACCCAGTACTTC.

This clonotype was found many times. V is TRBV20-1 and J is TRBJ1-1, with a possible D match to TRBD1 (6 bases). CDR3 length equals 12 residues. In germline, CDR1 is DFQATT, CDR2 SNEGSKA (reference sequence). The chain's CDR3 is CRARRQVTEAFF. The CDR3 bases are TGCCGCGCGAGAAGACAGGTCACTGAAGCTTTCTTT.

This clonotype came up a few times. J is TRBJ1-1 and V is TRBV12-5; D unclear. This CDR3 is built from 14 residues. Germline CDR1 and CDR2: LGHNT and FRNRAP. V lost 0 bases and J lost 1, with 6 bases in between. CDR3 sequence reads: CASGLVLGNTEAFF. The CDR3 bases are TGTGCTAGTGGTTTGGTACTTGGGAACACTGAAGCTTTCTTT.

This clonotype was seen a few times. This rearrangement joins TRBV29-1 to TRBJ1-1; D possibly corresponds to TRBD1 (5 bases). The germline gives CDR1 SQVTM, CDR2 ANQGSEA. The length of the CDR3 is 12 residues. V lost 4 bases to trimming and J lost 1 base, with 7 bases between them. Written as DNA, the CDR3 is TGCAGCGTTGTAGGGGCGAACACTGAAGCTTTCTTT. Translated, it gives CSVVGANTEAFF.

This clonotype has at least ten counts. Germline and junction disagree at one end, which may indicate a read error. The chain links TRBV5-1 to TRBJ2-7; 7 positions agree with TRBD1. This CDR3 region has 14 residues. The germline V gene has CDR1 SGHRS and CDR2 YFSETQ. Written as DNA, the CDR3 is TGCGCCAGCAGCCCACCGGGGACAGTCTACGGGCAGTACTTC. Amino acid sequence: CASSPPGTVYGQYF.